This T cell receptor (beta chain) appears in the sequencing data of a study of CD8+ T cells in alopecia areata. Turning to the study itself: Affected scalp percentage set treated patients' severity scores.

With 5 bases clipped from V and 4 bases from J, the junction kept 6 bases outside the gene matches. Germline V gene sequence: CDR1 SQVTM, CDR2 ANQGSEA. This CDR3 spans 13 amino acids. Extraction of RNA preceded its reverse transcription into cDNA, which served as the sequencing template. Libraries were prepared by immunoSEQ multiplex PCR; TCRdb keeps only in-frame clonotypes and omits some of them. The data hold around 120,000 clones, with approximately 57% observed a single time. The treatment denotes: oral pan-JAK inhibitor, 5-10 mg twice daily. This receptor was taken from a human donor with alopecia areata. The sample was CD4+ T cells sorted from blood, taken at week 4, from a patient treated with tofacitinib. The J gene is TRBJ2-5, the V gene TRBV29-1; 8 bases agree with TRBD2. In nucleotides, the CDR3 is TGCAGCGTTAAAGCGGGGGTGGTAGAGACCCAGTACTTC. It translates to CSVKAGVVETQYF.